These T cell receptor beta chains were read from a single sample in a study of T cell responses to AZD1222 COVID-19 vaccine. The protocol was immunoSEQ multiplex PCR, while the TCRdb copy is restricted to in-frame clones and leaves out a portion. The sample carries some 63,000 clones, 75% to 90% recorded once. The source material was peripheral blood, sampled 28 days after the second AZD1222 dose. Source of these receptors: an adult who received the AZD1222 COVID-19 vaccine. The CDR3 runs from the conserved cysteine through the conserved F or W. Fields, in order: D gene, J gene, V gene, clone size, CDR3 DNA, CDR3 protein. The D gene is left open where the match is weak. The size entry is marked missing in some rows and otherwise reads once, few, many or a size class.

D: .; J: TRBJ2-3; V: TRBV7-9; size: .; DNA: TGTGCCAGCAGCCCCACAGGATTTACAGATACGCAGTATTTT; CDR3: CASSPTGFTDTQYF
D: .; J: TRBJ1-3; V: TRBV6-2/TRBV6-3; size: .; DNA: TGTGCCAGCAGTTACTCGACGTCCTCGAGATACCCTGGAAACACCATATATTTT; CDR3: CASSYSTSSRYPGNTIYF
D: .; J: TRBJ2-5; V: TRBV27; size: .; DNA: TGTGCCAGCAGTCAGCGCCCCCAGGAGACCCAGTACTTC; CDR3: CASSQRPQETQYF
D: .; J: TRBJ2-3; V: TRBV5-4; size: .; DNA: TGTGCCAGCAGCTTGGTGGGTCAGGCTACAGATACGCAGTATTTT; CDR3: CASSLVGQATDTQYF
D: .; J: TRBJ2-7; V: TRBV19; size: .; DNA: TGTGCCAGTAGCCAAGACAACCGAAGGCAGTATTTC; CDR3: CASSQDNRRQYF
D: .; J: TRBJ1-5; V: TRBV18; size: few; DNA: TGTGCCAGCTCACCACAGGAGAATCAGCCCCAGCATTTT; CDR3: CASSPQENQPQHF
D: .; J: TRBJ2-6; V: TRBV5-6; size: .; DNA: TGTGCCAGCAGTAGCAGGTTCCCTGGGGCCAACGTCCTGACTTTC; CDR3: CASSSRFPGANVLTF
D: TRBD2; J: TRBJ2-1; V: TRBV7-3; size: once; DNA: TGTGCCAGCAGCTTAAAGAGCGCTAGCGGGGGCGGGGAGCAGTTCTTC; CDR3: CASSLKSASGGGEQFF
D: .; J: TRBJ2-7; V: TRBV6-5; size: .; DNA: TGTGCCAGCACAGCAGGGTCCTACGAGCAGTACTTC; CDR3: CASTAGSYEQYF
D: TRBD2; J: TRBJ2-7; V: TRBV10-1; size: .; DNA: TGCGCCAGCAGTGGGGCGGGAGCCAACGAGCAGTACTTC; CDR3: CASSGAGANEQYF
D: .; J: TRBJ1-1; V: TRBV21-1; size: .; DNA: TGTGCCAGCAGCGCCCGGGACAGGGGTTTTCGGAACACTGAAGCTTTCTTT; CDR3: CASSARDRGFRNTEAFF
D: .; J: TRBJ2-3; V: TRBV9; size: few; DNA: TGTGCCAGCAGCGTATCAGGGACTAGCACAGATACGCAGTATTTT; CDR3: CASSVSGTSTDTQYF
D: .; J: TRBJ2-3; V: TRBV24-1; size: .; DNA: TGTGCCATCCGAAGAGGCACAGATACGCAGTATTTT; CDR3: CAIRRGTDTQYF
D: .; J: TRBJ1-3; V: TRBV6-6; size: .; DNA: TGTGCCAGCAACCCACTCGACGGAAACACCATATATTTT; CDR3: CASNPLDGNTIYF